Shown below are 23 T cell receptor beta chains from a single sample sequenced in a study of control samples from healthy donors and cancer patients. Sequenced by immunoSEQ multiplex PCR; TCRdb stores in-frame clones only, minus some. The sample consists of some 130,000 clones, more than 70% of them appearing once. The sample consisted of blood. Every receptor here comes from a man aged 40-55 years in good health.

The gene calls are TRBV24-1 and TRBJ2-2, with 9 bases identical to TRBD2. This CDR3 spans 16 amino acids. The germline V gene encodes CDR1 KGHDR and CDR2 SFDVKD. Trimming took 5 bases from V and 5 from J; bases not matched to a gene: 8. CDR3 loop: CATSGNSGGTTGELFF. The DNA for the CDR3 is TGTGCCACCAGTGGGAATAGCGGGGGAACGACCGGGGAGCTGTTTTTT.

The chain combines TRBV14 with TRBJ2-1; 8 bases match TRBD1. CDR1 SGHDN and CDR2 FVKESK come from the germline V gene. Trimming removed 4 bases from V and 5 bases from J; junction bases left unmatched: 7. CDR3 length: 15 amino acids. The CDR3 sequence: CASSRDRGRNNEQFF. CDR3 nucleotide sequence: TGTGCCAGCAGCCGCGACAGGGGAAGGAACAATGAGCAGTTCTTC.

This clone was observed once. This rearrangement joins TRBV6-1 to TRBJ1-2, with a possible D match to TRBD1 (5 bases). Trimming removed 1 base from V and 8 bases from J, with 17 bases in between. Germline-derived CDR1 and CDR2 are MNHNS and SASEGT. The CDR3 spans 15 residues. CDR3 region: CASSEDGGGVRGYTF. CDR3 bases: TGTGCCAGCAGTGAAGATGGTGGGGGAGTAAGGGGCTACACCTTC.

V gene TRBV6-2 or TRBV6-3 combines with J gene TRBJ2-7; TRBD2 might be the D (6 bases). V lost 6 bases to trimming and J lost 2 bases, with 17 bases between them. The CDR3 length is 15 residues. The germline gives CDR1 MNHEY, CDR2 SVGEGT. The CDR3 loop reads CASRPGGGGTYEQYF. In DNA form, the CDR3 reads TGTGCCAGCAGACCTGGGGGAGGAGGAACCTACGAGCAGTACTTC.

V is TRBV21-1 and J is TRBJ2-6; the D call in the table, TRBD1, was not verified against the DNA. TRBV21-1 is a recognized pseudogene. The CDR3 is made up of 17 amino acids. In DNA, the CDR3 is TGTGCCAGCAGCCTTAGGACAGGGGGCGGTGGGGCCAACGTCCTGACTTTC. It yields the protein CASSLRTGGGGANVLTF.

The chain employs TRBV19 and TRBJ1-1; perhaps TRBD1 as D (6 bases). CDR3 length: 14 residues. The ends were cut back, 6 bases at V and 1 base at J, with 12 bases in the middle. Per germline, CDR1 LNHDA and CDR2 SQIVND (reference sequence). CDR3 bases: TGTGCCAGTAGGACACAGGGTCGGAACACTGAAGCTTTCTTT. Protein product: CASRTQGRNTEAFF.

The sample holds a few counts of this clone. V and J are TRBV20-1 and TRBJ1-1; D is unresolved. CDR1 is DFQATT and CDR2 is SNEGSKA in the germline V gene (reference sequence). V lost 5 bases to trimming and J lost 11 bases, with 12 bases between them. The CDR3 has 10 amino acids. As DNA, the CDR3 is TGCAGTGCTCCTCAGTCAAGGGCTTTCTTT. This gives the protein CSAPQSRAFF.

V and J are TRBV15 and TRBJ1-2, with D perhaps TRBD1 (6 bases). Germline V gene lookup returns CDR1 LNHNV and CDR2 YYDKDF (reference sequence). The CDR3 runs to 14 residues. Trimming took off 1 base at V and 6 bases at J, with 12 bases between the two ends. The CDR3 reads CATSRGHWTDGYTF. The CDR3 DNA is TGTGCCACCAGCAGAGGTCATTGGACAGATGGCTACACCTTC.

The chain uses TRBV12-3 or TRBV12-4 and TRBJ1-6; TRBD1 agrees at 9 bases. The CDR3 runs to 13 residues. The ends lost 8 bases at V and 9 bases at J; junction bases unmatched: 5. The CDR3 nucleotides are TGTGCCAGCCACAGGGGGCGAAGTTCACCCCTCCACTTT. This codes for CASHRGRSSPLHF.

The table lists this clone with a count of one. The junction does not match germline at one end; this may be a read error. CDR3 sequence reads: CASSEEGQGANGELFF. For the CDR3, the DNA is TGTGCCAGCAGCGAAGAGGGACAGGGGGCGAATGGGGAGCTGTTTTTT. This chain joins TRBV2 and TRBJ2-2, with TRBD1 matching 12 bases. The CDR3 has 16 residues. The germline CDR1 and CDR2 sequences are SNHLY and FYNNEI.

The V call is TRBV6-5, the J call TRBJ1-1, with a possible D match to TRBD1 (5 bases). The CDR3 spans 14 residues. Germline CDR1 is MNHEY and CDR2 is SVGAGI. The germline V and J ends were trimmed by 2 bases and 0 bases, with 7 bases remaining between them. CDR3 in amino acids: CASSYRDLNTEAFF. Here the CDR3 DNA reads TGTGCCAGCAGTTACAGGGACCTGAACACTGAAGCTTTCTTT.

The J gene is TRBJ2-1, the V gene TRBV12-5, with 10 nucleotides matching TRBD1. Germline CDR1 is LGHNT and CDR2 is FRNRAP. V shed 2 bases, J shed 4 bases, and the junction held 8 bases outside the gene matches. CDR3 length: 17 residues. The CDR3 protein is CASGLMAGTGAYNEQFF. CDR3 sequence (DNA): TGTGCTAGTGGTTTGATGGCCGGGACAGGGGCTTACAATGAGCAGTTCTTC.

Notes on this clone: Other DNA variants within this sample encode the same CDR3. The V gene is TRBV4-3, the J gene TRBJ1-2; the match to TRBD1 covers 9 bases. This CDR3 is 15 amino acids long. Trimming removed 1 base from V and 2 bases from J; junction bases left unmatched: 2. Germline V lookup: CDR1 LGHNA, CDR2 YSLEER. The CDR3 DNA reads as TGCGCCAGCAGCCAAGGTACAGGGGGCAACTATGGCTACACCTTC. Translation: CASSQGTGGNYGYTF.

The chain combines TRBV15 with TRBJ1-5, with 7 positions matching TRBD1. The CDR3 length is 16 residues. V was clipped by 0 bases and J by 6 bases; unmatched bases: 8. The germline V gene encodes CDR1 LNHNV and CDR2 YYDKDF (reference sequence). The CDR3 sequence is CATSRDTAGGRQPQHF. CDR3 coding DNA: TGTGCCACCAGCAGAGATACGGCAGGGGGGCGTCAGCCCCAGCATTTT.

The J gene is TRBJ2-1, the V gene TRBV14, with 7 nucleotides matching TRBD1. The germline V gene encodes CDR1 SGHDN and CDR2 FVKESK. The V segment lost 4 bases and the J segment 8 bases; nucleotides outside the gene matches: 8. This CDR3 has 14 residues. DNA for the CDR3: TGTGCCAGCAGCCTGACAGGGACGGGTTATGAGCAGTTCTTC. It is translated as CASSLTGTGYEQFF.

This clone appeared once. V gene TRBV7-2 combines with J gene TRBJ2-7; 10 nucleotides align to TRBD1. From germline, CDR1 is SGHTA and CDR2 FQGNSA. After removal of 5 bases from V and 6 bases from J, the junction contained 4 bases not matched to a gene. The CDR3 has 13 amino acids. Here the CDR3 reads CASSAGTGVEQYF. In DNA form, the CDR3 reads TGTGCCAGCAGCGCCGGGACAGGGGTCGAGCAGTACTTC.

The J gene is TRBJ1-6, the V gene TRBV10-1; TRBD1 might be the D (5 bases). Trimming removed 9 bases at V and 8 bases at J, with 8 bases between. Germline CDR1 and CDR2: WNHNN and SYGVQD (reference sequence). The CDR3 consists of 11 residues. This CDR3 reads CASFRDSPLHF. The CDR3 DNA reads TGCGCCAGTTTCAGGGATTCACCCCTCCACTTT.

The CDR3 spells CASSARVTAEGMNTEAFF. DNA for the CDR3: TGTGCCAGCAGCGCGCGAGTGACAGCCGAGGGAATGAACACTGAAGCTTTCTTT. V gene TRBV7-6 combines with J gene TRBJ1-1; TRBD1 is a possible D gene (5 bases). With 5 bases removed from V and 0 bases from J, the gap between germline ends came to 22 bases. The CDR3 is 18 residues long. Germline V CDR1 and CDR2: SGHVS, FNYEAQ.

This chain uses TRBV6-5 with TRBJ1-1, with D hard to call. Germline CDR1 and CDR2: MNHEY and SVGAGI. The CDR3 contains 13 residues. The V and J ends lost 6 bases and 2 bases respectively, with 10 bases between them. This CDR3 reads CASRPTVNTEAFF. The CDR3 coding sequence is TGTGCCAGCAGACCAACAGTTAACACTGAAGCTTTCTTT.

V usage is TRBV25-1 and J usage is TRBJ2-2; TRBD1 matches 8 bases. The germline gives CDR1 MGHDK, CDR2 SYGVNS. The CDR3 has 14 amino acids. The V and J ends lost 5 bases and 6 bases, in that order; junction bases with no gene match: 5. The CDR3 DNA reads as TGTGCCAGCAGTCTGACAGGGGAATCCGGGGAGCTGTTTTTT. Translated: CASSLTGESGELFF.

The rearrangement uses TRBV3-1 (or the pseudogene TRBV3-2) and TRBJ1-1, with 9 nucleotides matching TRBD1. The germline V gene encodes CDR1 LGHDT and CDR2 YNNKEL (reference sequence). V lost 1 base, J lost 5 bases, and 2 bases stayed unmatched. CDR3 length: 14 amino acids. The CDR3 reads CASSQGTGATEAFF. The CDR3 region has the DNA TGTGCCAGCAGCCAAGGGACAGGGGCTACTGAAGCTTTCTTT.

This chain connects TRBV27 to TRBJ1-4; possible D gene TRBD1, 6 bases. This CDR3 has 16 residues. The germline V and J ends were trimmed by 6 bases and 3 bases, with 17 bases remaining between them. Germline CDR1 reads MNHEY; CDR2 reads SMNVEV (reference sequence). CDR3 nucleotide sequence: TGTGCCAGCAGCAAAGGGCAGGGGAGGGCTAATGAAAAACTGTTTTTT. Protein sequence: CASSKGQGRANEKLFF.

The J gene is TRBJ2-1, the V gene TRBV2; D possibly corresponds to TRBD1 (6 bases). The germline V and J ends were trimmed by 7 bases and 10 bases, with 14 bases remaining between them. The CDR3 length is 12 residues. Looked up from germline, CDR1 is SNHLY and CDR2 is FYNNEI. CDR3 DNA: TGTGCCAGCATTGGGACACCCAGGGAGCAGTTCTTC. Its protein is CASIGTPREQFF.